Following are 3 T cell receptor beta chains from one sample sequenced in a study of shared clonotypes between healthy human individuals. Clones were sequenced by immunoSEQ multiplex PCR, and TCRdb holds only the in-frame ones, with some missing. The table lists about 1 million clones, under 80% of them singletons. The sample was memory CD4+ T cells sorted from blood. Sample subset: CD45RA-negative fraction. These receptor sequences come from a man aged 18 to 35 in good health.

For this clone: A much more abundant neighbour one base away suggests this may be a read error. The chain recombines TRBV9 with TRBJ2-7; D uncertain. The V gene lost 4 bases and the J gene lost 2 bases, with 4 bases spanning the gap. The CDR3 spans 11 residues. The germline V gene has CDR1 SGDLS and CDR2 YYNGEE. CDR3 sequence (DNA): TGTGCCAGCAGCTCCGCCTACGAGCAGTACTTC. Translated: CASSSAYEQYF.

The chain uses TRBV30 and TRBJ1-3; TRBD1 is a possible D gene (5 bases). CDR1 is GTSNPN, CDR2 SVGIG, per germline (reference sequence). This CDR3 is built from 14 residues. V was clipped by 4 bases and J by 2 bases, with 12 bases between them. The CDR3 DNA is TGTGCCTGGAAGGCCCAGGGCCCTGGAAACACCATATATTTT. Its protein is CAWKAQGPGNTIYF.

This clone was observed many times. The chain uses TRBV7-2 and TRBJ1-5; the D is unclear. The CDR3 has 12 amino acids. Trimming shortened V by 3 bases and J by 5 bases, and 5 bases separated the two germline ends. Germline assignment: CDR1 SGHTA and CDR2 FQGNSA. CDR3: CASSFGDQPQHF. CDR3 nucleotide sequence: TGTGCCAGCAGCTTTGGGGATCAGCCCCAGCATTTT.